This T cell receptor beta chain was captured in a study of T cell responses to AZD1222 COVID-19 vaccine. General study results and limits: Mostly white British, mostly female donors; authors suggested clonal diversity may be underestimated.

Sequenced by immunoSEQ multiplex PCR; TCRdb stores in-frame clones only, minus some. The table lists 110,000 to 150,000 clones, around 90% of them singletons. Note on this clone: Its antigen is not known.

The J segment lost 6 bases and the V segment lost 5 bases, leaving 4 bases of the junction unmatched. The CDR3 totals 14 residues. Germline V lookup: CDR1 ENHRY, CDR2 SYGVKD. The J gene is TRBJ2-1, the V gene TRBV10-3, with 10 bases that match TRBD2. The specimen comprised peripheral blood, sampled on day 0 of AZD1222 vaccination. The TCR sequence derives from an adult in good health. For the CDR3, the DNA is TGTGCCATCAGTCTAGCGGGAGATGTCAATGAGCAGTTCTTC. It encodes CAISLAGDVNEQFF.